Included here is one T cell receptor (beta chain) sequence, with context. Looked up from germline, CDR1 is SNHLY and CDR2 is FYNNEI. V shed 7 bases and J 4 bases; nucleotides not matched to a gene: 6. The CDR3 has 15 amino acids. The sample comes from a study of blood T cell repertoires in COVID-19. Per the original methods: Reference gene primer amplification gave estimated nucleated cell counts. Only in-frame clones appear in the TCRdb table, and some are missing; sequencing was by immunoSEQ multiplex PCR. From that table come the V and J calls and clone size; the DNA was used to work out D and trimming. The table shows around 100,000 clones, with about 90% occurring only once.

The sequencing input was peripheral blood. This receptor was identified in a man aged 30 to 39 in a cohort sampled during active COVID-19. The V gene is TRBV2, the J gene TRBJ1-6, with 8 nucleotides matching TRBD1. The CDR3 sequence is CASNEGQVYNSPLHF. The DNA for the CDR3 is TGTGCCAGCAATGAGGGACAGGTTTATAATTCACCCCTCCACTTT.